Presented here are 5 T cell receptor beta chains from one specimen sequenced in a study of breast tumors, draining lymph nodes, adjacent tissues. TCRdb reprocessed the multiplex PCR reads via MiXCR and lists one record per CDR3 protein. Of some 66,000 distinct CDR3 sequences listed, 57% were seen once; the top ten hold roughly 19%. The sequenced material came from breast tumor tissue. The receptors here all came from a female donor with breast cancer. Some clones in this sample may be carry-over from other donors' samples.

This clonotype was recorded many times. The J gene is TRBJ2-1, the V gene TRBV10-3; no firm D call. This CDR3 has 15 amino acids. The V end lost 5 bases, the J end lost 2 bases, and 13 bases lay between the germline ends. Per germline, CDR1 ENHRY and CDR2 SYGVKD. CDR3 residues: CAISSPTLPYNEQFF. In nucleotides, the CDR3 is TGTGCCATCAGTAGCCCCACCCTCCCCTACAATGAGCAGTTCTTC.

This chain uses TRBV2 with TRBJ2-3; tentatively, D is TRBD1 or TRBD2 (5 bases each). Germline CDR1 and CDR2: SNHLY and FYNNEI. Trimming removed 4 bases from V and 2 bases from J, with 16 bases in between. The CDR3 consists of 16 residues. The chain's CDR3 is CASSAQMRGYTDTQYF. CDR3 DNA sequence: TGTGCCAGCAGTGCACAGATGAGGGGTTACACAGATACGCAGTATTTT.

A note on this clonotype: The junction departs from the called germline gene at one end, perhaps through a read error. V and J are TRBV5-1 and TRBJ2-7; 9 positions agree with TRBD1. Germline CDR1 reads SGHRS; CDR2 reads YFSETQ. This CDR3 is built from 12 residues. The CDR3 nucleotides are TGTGCCAGCAGCCGGACAGGGGACGAGCAGTACTTC. This encodes CASSRTGDEQYF.

The chain combines TRBV7-6 with TRBJ2-3, with D perhaps matching TRBD2 (6 bases). The CDR3 runs 16 residues. From germline, CDR1 is SGHVS and CDR2 FNYEAQ. Trimming shortened V by 1 base and J by 2 bases, and 13 bases separated the two germline ends. Written as DNA, the CDR3 is TGTGCCAGCAGCTTAGGCCCGGGAGTCATCACAGATACGCAGTATTTT. This encodes CASSLGPGVITDTQYF.

The chain is built from TRBV7-2 and TRBJ2-1, with TRBD1 identical over 7 bases. CDR3 length equals 16 residues. J lost 0 bases, V lost 2 bases, and 4 bases had no gene match. Germline V gene sequence: CDR1 SGHTA, CDR2 FQGNSA. DNA for the CDR3: TGTGCCAGCAGCTTATCCGGGACAGCCTCCTACAATGAGCAGTTCTTC. Its protein is CASSLSGTASYNEQFF.